These 13 T cell receptor beta chains originate from one sample sequenced in a study of beta chain features in type 1 diabetes. cDNA synthesis used the whole RNA isolate, giving expressed TCRB sequences. Sequencing was performed with immunoSEQ multiplex PCR; in TCRdb, only in-frame clones are kept and a portion is missing. Found here are 120,000 to 150,000 clones, around 50% of them singletons; the top ten hold under 0.5%. The source material was Tregs from blood. These receptors were collected from a man younger than 35 in good health.

The chain joins TRBV19 to TRBJ2-4; the D gene is possibly TRBD1 (5 bases). This CDR3 has 14 amino acids. Germline V lookup: CDR1 LNHDA, CDR2 SQIVND (reference sequence). Trimming left V 7 bases short and J 4 bases short, with 14 bases between. The CDR3 DNA reads as TGTGCCAGTAACCCGGACATATCAAAAAACATTCAGTACTTC. Its protein product is CASNPDISKNIQYF.

This clone was observed a few times. The chain combines TRBV10-3 with TRBJ2-3; D perhaps matches TRBD1 (5 bases). There are 15 residues in the CDR3. Germline CDR1 is ENHRY and CDR2 is SYGVKD. Trimming left V 4 bases short and J 0 bases short, with 11 bases between. CDR3 sequence: CAISGTRTSTDTQYF. DNA of the CDR3: TGTGCCATCAGTGGGACAAGGACGAGCACAGATACGCAGTATTTT.

The chain uses TRBV4-2 and TRBJ2-5; 10 bases match TRBD2. The germline CDR1 and CDR2 sequences are LGHNA and YNFKEQ. V lost 0 bases, J lost 2 bases, and 6 bases stayed unmatched. The CDR3 sequence is 17 residues long. CDR3 sequence (DNA): TGTGCCAGCAGCCAAGACAGGGCTAGCGGGGGACAAGAGACCCAGTACTTC. Translating gives CASSQDRASGGQETQYF.

The rearrangement links TRBV30 to TRBJ2-3; D is uncertain. The V end was cut by 2 bases, the J end by 3 bases, with 12 bases between. Germline CDR1 GTSNPN, CDR2 SVGIG (reference sequence). This CDR3 comprises 14 residues. CDR3 DNA sequence: TGTGCCTGGAGTATTAGGAGTGGAACAGATACGCAGTATTTT. This encodes CAWSIRSGTDTQYF.

This clone has a handful of counts. The gene calls are TRBV2 and TRBJ2-7; TRBD1 might be the D (5 bases). Between the trimmed V and J ends, which lost 7 bases and 4 bases, there was a span of 11 bases. The V gene's germline CDR1 is SNHLY and CDR2 FYNNEI. This CDR3 has 12 amino acids. The CDR3 bases are TGTGCCAGCAACCCTACAGGTTACGAGCAGTACTTC. The encoded protein is CASNPTGYEQYF.

The chain couples TRBV6-5 to TRBJ1-5, with TRBD1 matching 7 bases. CDR1 is MNHEY, CDR2 SVGAGI, per germline. The CDR3 extends over 13 amino acids. Germline trimming cut 6 bases from V and 4 bases from J; bases unmatched to any gene: 3. CDR3 DNA sequence: TGTGCCAGCAGAGCCAGGGGGAATCAGCCCCAGCATTTT. Encoded protein: CASRARGNQPQHF.

The chain joins TRBV27 to TRBJ2-7, with D possibly TRBD1 on 6 matching bases. The CDR3 extends over 14 amino acids. CDR1 is MNHEY and CDR2 is SMNVEV in the germline V gene (reference sequence). Trimming removed 6 bases at V and 0 bases at J, with 12 bases between. CDR3: CASSNRDISYEQYF. In nucleotides, the CDR3 is TGTGCCAGCAGCAACCGGGACATCTCCTACGAGCAGTACTTC.

The chain carries TRBV7-2 and TRBJ1-2; no reliable D call. CDR1 and CDR2 from the germline V gene are SGHTA and FQGNSA. The CDR3 contains 14 residues. V was clipped by 1 base and J by 4 bases, with 10 bases between them. CDR3 protein: CASSLGLATYGYTF. The CDR3 DNA reads as TGTGCCAGCAGCTTAGGGTTGGCCACCTATGGCTACACCTTC. Drawing the rest from reference TRBV7-2 and TRBJ1-2, the complete variable domain is GAGVSQSPSNKVTEKGKDVELRCDPISGHTALYWYRQSLGQGLEFLIYFQGNSAPDKSGLPSDRFSAERTGGSVSTLTIQRTQQEDSAVYLCASSLGLATYGYTFGSGTRLTVV.

The chain recombines TRBV19 with TRBJ1-2; the D is unclear. The CDR3 loop spans 15 amino acids. The germline gives CDR1 LNHDA, CDR2 SQIVND (reference sequence). V was clipped by 5 bases and J by 7 bases, with 20 bases between them. The CDR3 bases are TGTGCCAGTAGTCCCTCAAAGAGGGAGCCTAGTGGCTACACCTTC. Encoded protein: CASSPSKREPSGYTF. Full variable domain (outside the CDR3, taken from reference TRBV19 and TRBJ1-2): DGGITQSPKYLFRKEGQNVTLSCEQNLNHDAMYWYRQDPGQGLRLIYYSQIVNDFQKGDIAEGYSVSREKKESFPLTVTSAQKNPTAFYLCASSPSKREPSGYTFGSGTRLTVV.

The chain has TRBV7-2 and TRBJ1-3; no reliable D call. CDR1 is SGHTA, CDR2 FQGNSA, per germline. The CDR3 has 16 amino acids. Trimming took off 1 base at V and 0 bases at J, with 10 bases between the two ends. CDR3 amino acids: CASSLGRVVSGNTIYF. Written as DNA, the CDR3 is TGTGCCAGCAGCTTAGGGAGGGTAGTCTCTGGAAACACCATATATTTT.

The chain is built from TRBV2 and TRBJ2-2, with D unclear. CDR1 SNHLY and CDR2 FYNNEI come from the germline V gene. Deletions cut 2 bases from V and 4 bases from J, with 11 bases between. CDR3 length equals 15 residues. In DNA form, the CDR3 reads TGTGCCAGCAGTGAACTTCAGGTCGGCACCGGGGAGCTGTTTTTT. Its protein product is CASSELQVGTGELFF.

V is TRBV27 and J is TRBJ1-6, with D maybe TRBD1 (5 bases). Germline V lookup: CDR1 MNHEY, CDR2 SMNVEV (reference sequence). V lost 0 bases, J lost 9 bases, and 12 bases lay in between. This CDR3 region has 15 residues. The CDR3 DNA is TGTGCCAGCAGTTTATCCAGCAGGGAGGGTTCACCCCTCCACTTT. Its protein product is CASSLSSREGSPLHF.

The J gene is TRBJ2-1, the V gene TRBV2, with TRBD1 matching over 10 bases. The CDR3 has 15 amino acids. V trimming: 3 bases; J trimming: 1 base; junction bases outside the gene matches: 0. The germline V gene encodes CDR1 SNHLY and CDR2 FYNNEI. CDR3 in amino acids: CASSEDRGSYNEQFF. The CDR3 nucleotides are TGTGCCAGCAGTGAGGACAGGGGGTCCTACAATGAGCAGTTCTTC. The variable domain in full, completed from reference TRBV2 and TRBJ2-1, reads EPEVTQTPSHQVTQMGQEVILRCVPISNHLYFYWYRQILGQKVEFLVSFYNNEISEKSEIFDDQFSVERPDGSNFTLKIRSTKLEDSAMYFCASSEDRGSYNEQFFGPGTRLTVL.